The 29 T cell receptor beta chains listed next were all sequenced from one sample in a study of blood T cell repertoires in COVID-19. Clones were read by immunoSEQ multiplex PCR, and TCRdb kept only the in-frame ones, dropping some. The table records just over 95,000 clones, 82% of them present only once. The sequenced sample consisted of peripheral blood. These receptors came from an older man with acute or convalescent COVID-19.

CDR3 DNA: TGTGCCAGCAGCTTAGCGACGACAGCCTTGAACACCGGGGAGCTGTTTTTT. It yields the protein CASSLATTALNTGELFF. The chain has TRBV7-2 and TRBJ2-2; a possible D gene is TRBD1 (5 bases). Germline assignment: CDR1 SGHTA and CDR2 FQGNSA. The CDR3 has 17 residues. Trimming shortened V by 0 bases and J by 1 base, and 12 bases separated the two germline ends. Supplemented by reference TRBV7-2 and TRBJ2-2, the full variable domain reads GAGVSQSPSNKVTEKGKDVELRCDPISGHTALYWYRQSLGQGLEFLIYFQGNSAPDKSGLPSDRFSAERTGGSVSTLTIQRTQQEDSAVYLCASSLATTALNTGELFFGEGSRLTVL.

This chain connects TRBV10-2 to TRBJ2-1; 9 nucleotides match TRBD2. J lost 4 bases, V lost 1 base, and 2 bases had no gene match. CDR1 is WSHSY, CDR2 SAAADI, per germline. The CDR3 length is 15 residues. CDR3 region: CASSEYSGRYNEQFF. As DNA, the CDR3 is TGCGCCAGCAGTGAGTACAGCGGGAGGTACAATGAGCAGTTCTTC.

This clone was seen more than once but under ten times. The rearrangement links TRBV18 to TRBJ1-3, with D unresolved. The CDR3 spans 14 residues. Trimming stripped 3 bases from V and 0 bases from J, with 6 bases between. Germline CDR1 is KGHSH and CDR2 is LQKENI. The CDR3 DNA is TGTGCCAGCTCACCCGACAACTCTGGAAACACCATATATTTT. It encodes CASSPDNSGNTIYF.

V and J are TRBV4-3 and TRBJ2-7, with D perhaps matching TRBD1 (5 bases). The V end was cut by 4 bases, the J end by 1 base, with 11 bases between. Germline V gene data show CDR1 as LGHNA and CDR2 as YSLEER. This CDR3 comprises 14 residues. The CDR3 loop reads CASSPAGLSYEQYF. The CDR3, as DNA: TGCGCCAGCAGCCCCGCAGGGTTGTCCTACGAGCAGTACTTC.

V and J are TRBV7-2 and TRBJ1-6; D call uncertain. CDR1 SGHTA and CDR2 FQGNSA come from the germline V gene. This CDR3 spans 14 amino acids. The germline V and J ends were trimmed by 5 bases and 0 bases, with 5 bases remaining between them. The CDR3 nucleotides read TGTGCCAGCAGCGAGAGCTCCTATAATTCACCCCTCCACTTT. Its translation: CASSESSYNSPLHF.

This clone was picked up a small number of times. The rearrangement uses TRBV18 and TRBJ2-7; no clear D gene. The CDR3 runs 14 residues. The germline V and J ends were trimmed by 3 bases and 0 bases, with 9 bases remaining between them. CDR1 is KGHSH and CDR2 is LQKENI in the germline V gene. CDR3 nucleotides: TGTGCCAGCTCACCGGGCACAGTCTCCTACGAGCAGTACTTC. Encoded protein: CASSPGTVSYEQYF.

The sample holds one count of this clone. The gene calls are TRBV19 and TRBJ2-4, with D perhaps matching TRBD2 (5 bases). V lost 10 bases and J 0 bases, leaving 10 bases between the germline ends. This CDR3 has 13 residues. The germline gives CDR1 LNHDA, CDR2 SQIVND (reference sequence). DNA of the CDR3: TGTGCCACTTCCCGGGGAGCCAAAAACATTCAGTACTTC. Protein: CATSRGAKNIQYF.

The chain has TRBV6-2 or TRBV6-3 and TRBJ2-3, with 9 positions matching TRBD2. Germline trimming cut 2 bases from V and 5 bases from J; bases unmatched to any gene: 5. Germline V CDR1 and CDR2: MNHEY, SVGEGT. The CDR3 is 15 amino acids. For the CDR3, the DNA is TGTGCCAGCAGTTACCCACTAGCGGGCGGAGATACGCAGTATTTT. This sequence encodes CASSYPLAGGDTQYF.

The chain combines TRBV27 with TRBJ1-1; D perhaps matches TRBD1 (5 bases). This CDR3 contains 14 residues. V lost 6 bases, J lost 2 bases, and 13 bases lay in between. Germline values: CDR1 MNHEY, CDR2 SMNVEV (reference sequence). CDR3 DNA sequence: TGTGCCAGCAGAGGTCAGGGAAGAAACACTGAAGCTTTCTTT. This sequence encodes CASRGQGRNTEAFF.

With respect to this clone: The identical CDR3 is also encoded by other nucleotide sequences in the sample. The chain employs TRBV7-2 and TRBJ1-1, with a weak D call TRBD1 (6 bases). CDR3 size: 14 residues. Germline V gene lookup returns CDR1 SGHTA and CDR2 FQGNSA. V dropped 2 bases and J dropped 5 bases, with 12 bases sitting between them. In nucleotides, the CDR3 is TGTGCCAGCAGCTTAAGGCAGGGGTATACTGAAGCTTTCTTT. It codes for CASSLRQGYTEAFF.

This clone appeared a few times. The chain is built from TRBV2 and TRBJ1-4; the D is unclear. Germline V CDR1 and CDR2: SNHLY, FYNNEI. V lost 3 bases, J lost 8 bases, and 13 bases lay in between. The CDR3 is made up of 14 amino acids. The CDR3 reads CASSEVSPREKLFF. The CDR3 DNA reads as TGTGCCAGCAGTGAGGTGTCCCCACGGGAAAAACTGTTTTTT.

The gene calls are TRBV5-1 and TRBJ2-7, with 7 bases fitting TRBD1. CDR1 SGHRS and CDR2 YFSETQ come from the germline V gene. V lost 0 bases, J lost 6 bases, and 12 bases stayed unmatched. The CDR3 is 16 amino acids. CDR3 amino acids: CASSLEGTQGMGEQYF. For the CDR3, the DNA is TGCGCCAGCAGCTTGGAGGGGACACAGGGGATGGGCGAGCAGTACTTC.

The chain recombines TRBV3-1 (or the pseudogene TRBV3-2) with TRBJ2-5; 9 bases fit TRBD1. This CDR3 spans 14 amino acids. The V gene end was trimmed by 4 bases and the J gene end by 3 bases; junction bases not matched to a gene: 3. Germline assignment: CDR1 LGHDT and CDR2 YNNKEL (reference sequence). The CDR3 nucleotides read TGTGCCAGCAGCCCATGGGACAGGGAAGAGACCCAGTACTTC. Translated, it gives CASSPWDREETQYF.

V is TRBV7-2 and J is TRBJ2-3, with D unresolved. Germline V gene lookup returns CDR1 SGHTA and CDR2 FQGNSA. With 0 bases removed from V and 0 bases from J, the gap between germline ends came to 7 bases. This CDR3 is built from 15 residues. Here the CDR3 DNA reads TGTGCCAGCAGCTTAGCAAAAACTAGCACAGATACGCAGTATTTT. It yields the protein CASSLAKTSTDTQYF.

The gene calls are TRBV6-4 and TRBJ2-1, with TRBD2 matching 9 bases. The CDR3 covers 16 residues. Germline V gene sequence: CDR1 MRHNA, CDR2 SNTAGT. V lost 5 bases, J lost 3 bases, and 8 bases stayed unmatched. Written as DNA, the CDR3 is TGTGCCAGCAGTCCTTCGGGACTAGCCTTCTACAATGAGCAGTTCTTC. This translates into CASSPSGLAFYNEQFF.

This CDR3 is CASSPPGLAGAGGELFF. DNA of the CDR3: TGTGCCAGCTCACCACCGGGACTAGCGGGAGCTGGCGGGGAGCTGTTTTTT. The chain combines TRBV18 with TRBJ2-2; 14 nucleotides line up with TRBD2. The trim removed 0 bases at V and 7 bases at J, leaving 4 bases unmatched. Germline V CDR1 and CDR2: KGHSH, LQKENI. The CDR3 loop spans 17 amino acids.

CDR3 in amino acids: CASSPNPPGGARGNTIYF. For the CDR3, the DNA is TGTGCCAGCTCACCAAACCCCCCGGGGGGGGCGCGAGGAAACACCATATATTTT. This chain connects TRBV18 to TRBJ1-3, with a tentative D call TRBD1 (6 bases). The germline gives CDR1 KGHSH, CDR2 LQKENI. The V and J ends lost 2 bases and 4 bases respectively, with 21 bases between them. This CDR3 is built from 18 residues. Full variable domain (rest looked up from reference TRBV18 and TRBJ1-3): NAGVMQNPRHLVRRRGQEARLRCSPMKGHSHVYWYRQLPEEGLKFMVYLQKENIIDESGMPKERFSAEFPKEGPSILRIQQVVRGDSAAYFCASSPNPPGGARGNTIYFGEGSWLTVV.

V gene TRBV9 combines with J gene TRBJ1-6; 8 bases are a match to TRBD1. The V gene end was trimmed by 4 bases and the J gene end by 9 bases; junction bases not matched to a gene: 12. The CDR3 sequence is 16 residues long. Looked up from germline, CDR1 is SGDLS and CDR2 is YYNGEE. DNA for the CDR3: TGTGCCAGCAGCTCCCCTCCGGGACAGGAGGTTTCACCCCTCCACTTT. It is translated as CASSSPPGQEVSPLHF.

This clone has only a few counts. The chain combines TRBV4-2 with TRBJ2-2; 12 bases line up with TRBD2. The CDR3 runs 20 residues. The germline gives CDR1 LGHNA, CDR2 YNFKEQ. Unmatched junction bases numbered 11, after V lost 0 bases and J lost 3 bases. CDR3 sequence reads: CASSQDAGGTSGRYTGELFF. As DNA, the CDR3 is TGTGCCAGCAGCCAAGATGCGGGGGGAACTAGCGGGAGGTACACCGGGGAGCTGTTTTTT.

The rearrangement uses TRBV6-5 and TRBJ2-5; 11 nucleotides agree with TRBD1. This CDR3 has 15 amino acids. The J segment lost 3 bases and the V segment lost 2 bases, leaving 2 bases of the junction unmatched. Per germline, CDR1 MNHEY and CDR2 SVGAGI. CDR3 amino acids: CASSYGTGGKETQYF. CDR3 nucleotides: TGTGCCAGCAGTTACGGGACAGGGGGAAAAGAGACCCAGTACTTC.

The chain is built from TRBV7-6 and TRBJ2-7, with TRBD2 matching 7 bases. Trimming removed 4 bases from V and 5 bases from J; junction bases left unmatched: 11. The CDR3 is 15 residues long. Looked up from germline, CDR1 is SGHVS and CDR2 is FNYEAQ. The CDR3 protein is CASSSAPSGTNEQYF. The CDR3 nucleotides read TGTGCCAGCAGCTCTGCGCCTAGCGGAACAAACGAGCAGTACTTC. Based on the CDR3 plus reference TRBV7-6 and TRBJ2-7, the full variable domain is GAGVSQSPRYKVTKRGQDVALRCDPISGHVSLYWYRQALGQGPEFLTYFNYEAQQDKSGLPNDRFSAERPEGSISTLTIQRTEQRDSAMYRCASSSAPSGTNEQYFGPGTRLTVT.

The genes are TRBV19 and TRBJ2-5; possibly TRBD2 for D (7 bases). The CDR3 is made up of 15 amino acids. From germline, CDR1 is LNHDA and CDR2 SQIVND (reference sequence). V lost 8 bases and J 0 bases, leaving 16 bases between the germline ends. The CDR3 bases are TGTGCCAGTTGCGTTAGGGGGGGACACCAAGAGACCCAGTACTTC. Its protein product is CASCVRGGHQETQYF.

The chain is built from TRBV19 and TRBJ2-7, with 7 bases identical to TRBD1. Trimming at V came to 5 bases and at J to 7 bases, leaving 11 bases not matched to a gene. This CDR3 comprises 14 residues. Germline V lookup: CDR1 LNHDA, CDR2 SQIVND (reference sequence). The CDR3 is CASSPGTGAWEQYF. The CDR3 bases are TGTGCCAGTAGTCCCGGTACAGGGGCGTGGGAGCAGTACTTC.

The rearrangement links TRBV5-5 to TRBJ2-5, with TRBD2 matching over 14 bases. Unmatched junction bases numbered 17, after V lost 2 bases and J lost 5 bases. The length of the CDR3 is 20 residues. CDR1 SGHKS and CDR2 YYEKEE come from the germline V gene (reference sequence). CDR3 bases: TGTGCCAGCAGCTTCCGACCCGGGACTAGCGGGAGTTCGTTGGGGGAGACCCAGTACTTC. Its translation: CASSFRPGTSGSSLGETQYF.

CDR3 nucleotide sequence: TGTGCCTGGACGGGAGAAGCGGGAGCGACCCAGTACTTC. Protein product: CAWTGEAGATQYF. This chain uses TRBV30 with TRBJ2-5; 8 bases are shared with TRBD2. V was clipped by 4 bases and J by 7 bases; unmatched bases: 8. Germline CDR1 GTSNPN, CDR2 SVGIG (reference sequence). The CDR3 consists of 13 residues.

The count of this clone is one. The chain uses TRBV9 and TRBJ1-6; D is perhaps TRBD1 (6 bases). The CDR3 loop spans 15 amino acids. V gave up 0 bases and J gave up 5 bases, with 9 bases separating them. Germline V CDR1 and CDR2: SGDLS, YYNGEE. CDR3 sequence reads: CASSVGGHHNSPLHF. In DNA form, the CDR3 reads TGTGCCAGCAGCGTAGGGGGACACCATAATTCACCCCTCCACTTT.

The CDR3 spells CASSQDGGQGARAFF. The DNA for the CDR3 is TGCGCCAGCAGCCAAGACGGAGGACAGGGGGCCCGGGCTTTCTTT. The V and J genes are TRBV4-3 and TRBJ1-1; TRBD1 aligns across 11 bases. With 0 bases clipped from V and 11 bases from J, the junction kept 8 bases outside the gene matches. This CDR3 is built from 15 residues. In germline, CDR1 is LGHNA, CDR2 YSLEER.

In its sample, this clone was seen a few times. The CDR3 bases are TGTGCCAGCAGTGAATCGGTTCAGCCCCAGCATTTT. Protein: CASSESVQPQHF. The chain has TRBV2 and TRBJ1-5; D gene unclear. The CDR3 sequence is 12 residues long. Trimming took off 2 bases at V and 6 bases at J, with 5 bases between the two ends. Germline V gene data show CDR1 as SNHLY and CDR2 as FYNNEI.

This clone was found a few times. The rearrangement joins TRBV15 to TRBJ2-1; 7 bases agree with TRBD2. Germline CDR1 reads LNHNV; CDR2 reads YYDKDF (reference sequence). With 1 base clipped from V and 4 bases from J, the junction kept 10 bases outside the gene matches. The CDR3 sequence is 17 residues long. The CDR3 DNA follows: TGTGCCACCAGCAGAGGAGGTGGAGGACTAGTTTACAATGAGCAGTTCTTC. This gives the protein CATSRGGGGLVYNEQFF.